This T cell receptor (beta chain) was profiled in a study of cytomegalovirus exposure and HLA in healthy donors. Findings and caveats of the study: Sequencing probably produced one cluster of sequence variants that were highly shared.

Points on this clone: Its antigen is unknown.

A multiplex PCR was run with 60 Vbeta primers and 13 Jbeta primers. Produced via immunoSEQ multiplex PCR; TCRdb's table is partial and in-frame only. The sample lists some 150,000 clones, 76% seen once, with roughly 1.4% in the top ten. Germline V gene data show CDR1 as SGHTA and CDR2 as FQGNSA. With 5 bases clipped from V and 6 bases from J, the junction kept 5 bases outside the gene matches. This CDR3 is built from 15 residues. The sequence derives from a man between 60 and 75 years old in good health and CMV-seronegative. Sequencing input: PBMCs. This chain joins TRBV7-2 and TRBJ2-5; 14 nucleotides agree with TRBD2. CDR3 in amino acids: CASSQGLAGGKTQYF. In DNA, the CDR3 is TGTGCCAGCAGCCAAGGACTAGCGGGGGGAAAGACCCAGTACTTC. The complete variable domain, with remaining parts taken from reference TRBV7-2 and TRBJ2-5, reads GAGVSQSPSNKVTEKGKDVELRCDPISGHTALYWYRQSLGQGLEFLIYFQGNSAPDKSGLPSDRFSAERTGGSVSTLTIQRTQQEDSAVYLCASSQGLAGGKTQYFGPGTRLLVL.